A single sample gave rise to the 6 T cell receptor beta chains below, sequenced in a study of shared clonotypes between healthy human individuals. Sequencing was performed with immunoSEQ multiplex PCR; in TCRdb, only in-frame clones are kept and a portion is missing. The repertoire holds approximately 100,000 clones, about two thirds seen once, with about 45% in the top ten. Material: memory CD8+ T cells sorted from blood. As to subset: CD45RO+ cells pooled with CCR7-negative TemRA cells. The receptor set was obtained from a man aged 25 to 40 in good health.

This clone was seen a handful of times. The chain uses TRBV6-4 and TRBJ2-2, with 8 bases matching TRBD1. Germline CDR1 MRHNA, CDR2 SNTAGT. The CDR3 loop spans 15 amino acids. V lost 4 bases, J lost 2 bases, and 3 bases stayed unmatched. DNA for the CDR3: TGTGCCAGCAGTGTACAGGGGGGAAACACCGGGGAGCTGTTTTTT. It yields the protein CASSVQGGNTGELFF.

The chain has TRBV15 and TRBJ2-7; D may be TRBD2 (5 bases). Trimming left V 0 bases short and J 2 bases short, with 14 bases between. The CDR3 length is 16 residues. CDR1 and CDR2 (germline): LNHNV, YYDKDF (reference sequence). CDR3: CATSRDFRLATYEQYF. CDR3 bases: TGTGCCACCAGCAGAGATTTCCGCCTAGCTACCTACGAGCAGTACTTC. Combining the CDR3 with reference TRBV15 and TRBJ2-7 gives the whole variable domain DAMVIQNPRYQVTQFGKPVTLSCSQTLNHNVMYWYQQKSSQAPKLLFHYYDKDFNNEADTPDNFQSRRPNTSFCFLDIRSPGLGDTAMYLCATSRDFRLATYEQYFGPGTRLTVT.

The count of this clone is one. This chain connects TRBV7-9 to TRBJ2-2; 8 bases fit TRBD2. CDR3 size: 17 residues. Per germline, CDR1 SEHNR and CDR2 FQNEAQ (reference sequence). Losses at the gene ends were 5 bases for V and 7 bases for J; bases not matched to a gene: 15. The CDR3 DNA is TGTGCCAGCAGCCCCCCGGGACTAGGAGGCGTCGGCGGGGAGCTGTTTTTT. Its protein is CASSPPGLGGVGGELFF.

The V call is TRBV14, the J call TRBJ2-1; D may be TRBD2 (6 bases). Germline V gives CDR1 SGHDN, CDR2 FVKESK. The V gene lost 1 base and the J gene lost 0 bases, with 13 bases spanning the gap. This CDR3 is built from 17 residues. The CDR3 DNA is TGTGCCAGCAGCCAAGTGACGGGGGTAAGCTCCTACAATGAGCAGTTCTTC. Its translation: CASSQVTGVSSYNEQFF. Supplemented by reference TRBV14 and TRBJ2-1, the full variable domain reads EAGVTQFPSHSVIEKGQTVTLRCDPISGHDNLYWYRRVMGKEIKFLLHFVKESKQDESGMPNNRFLAERTGGTYSTLKVQPAELEDSGVYFCASSQVTGVSSYNEQFFGPGTRLTVL.

The chain joins TRBV7-2 to TRBJ2-7, with no clear D. V shed 5 bases and J shed 2 bases, with 10 bases lying between them. Germline CDR1 and CDR2: SGHTA and FQGNSA. The length of the CDR3 is 13 residues. CDR3 in amino acids: CASSHSETYEQYF. The CDR3 nucleotides read TGTGCCAGCAGCCACTCGGAAACCTACGAGCAGTACTTC. The full variable domain, completed using reference TRBV7-2 and TRBJ2-7, is GAGVSQSPSNKVTEKGKDVELRCDPISGHTALYWYRQSLGQGLEFLIYFQGNSAPDKSGLPSDRFSAERTGGSVSTLTIQRTQQEDSAVYLCASSHSETYEQYFGPGTRLTVT.

The chain recombines TRBV6-1 with TRBJ2-7; 9 bases line up with TRBD1. The germline V gene has CDR1 MNHNS and CDR2 SASEGT. The CDR3 totals 16 residues. V was clipped by 4 bases and J by 5 bases; unmatched bases: 12. For the CDR3, the DNA is TGTGCCAGCAGTGTGACTCCGGGACAGGGAAGGAACGAGCAGTACTTC. It translates to CASSVTPGQGRNEQYF.